This T cell receptor (beta chain) was sequenced during a study of T-cell reconstitution after alpha-beta-depleted transplantation in children. General observations from the study: The authors attributed T-cell counts and diversity one year after transplant mostly to newly produced T cells. Reportedly, only several hundred clones from non-depleted graft cells drove alpha-beta T-cell counts at about two months. Where some patients showed high TCRbeta diversity at day 60, it came from recipient T cells and thymic progenitors that had survived.

Unique molecular identifiers tagged the TCRbeta library. TCRdb independently ran MiXCR on the PCR reads; one entry per CDR3 protein. Counted here are fewer than 1 million distinct CDR3 sequences, 16% occurring once; the ten biggest clones make up roughly 5%. V lost 4 bases to trimming and J lost 0 bases, with 13 bases between them. The CDR3 contains 15 residues. Germline CDR1 LGHNA, CDR2 YNFKEQ. For this clonotype: Its antigen is still unknown. A much larger clone differs from this one at a single base, so this may be a read error.

This chain connects TRBV4-2 to TRBJ2-7; D is unclear. The sequence was obtained from a male patient between 10 and 17 years old who had a stem cell transplant for acute lymphoblastic leukemia, so the T cells may come from the graft donor. This sample comprised PBMCs, mostly from graft donor cells, obtained 360 days after TCRalphabeta/CD19-depleted stem cell transplant. CDR3 DNA: TGTGCCAGCAGCCGAGATAGGACGTCCTCCTACGAGCAGTACTTC. Amino acids: CASSRDRTSSYEQYF.